This TCR beta chain was obtained from a study of cytomegalovirus exposure and HLA in healthy donors (dated by TCRdb to the late 2010s). Notes on the research overall: An earlier analysis of 587 of the donors reported under 300 Gb of sequence data and approximately 120 million unique TCR beta sequences obtained from 150 million to 200 million T cells. Roughly 320 gigabases of sequencing data and around 85 million unique TCR sequences made up an early release that covered approximately 700 HLA-typed donors. Of the 300 to 500 genotyped donors, less than 90% were placed in the genetic ancestry cluster associated with self-reported Caucasian donors. The aim of the study was to test whether cataloging public T cell receptors could identify signatures of past pathogen exposure. The study profiled the T cell repertoires of hundreds of subjects by immunosequencing and related them to cytomegalovirus serostatus. A separate validation cohort of 90 to 150 different subjects was used in addition to the roughly 720-subject first cohort. To predict cytomegalovirus infection status, the study combined high-throughput TCR immunosequencing, statistical association of individual TCRs with disease status, and machine learning. A later analysis re-analyzed previously published TCR beta repertoires from 666 donors and added high-resolution HLA genotyping to study TCR occurrence patterns. In the later analysis, no new phenotypic data were used to find candidate immune exposures; instead, reliance was placed on TCR beta sequences and their occurrence across donors. An earlier analysis of 587 of the donors used high-throughput TCR beta sequencing to judge whether each TCR beta V gene segment behaved as functional or pseudogenic. Alongside the repertoire data, information on donor age, sex, ethnicity and CMV serostatus was compiled. A later genetic analysis used genome-wide SNP genotypes for about 65% of the 666 donors, treating that subset as a discovery cohort. Every discovery cohort repertoire had been produced on one sequencing platform. HLA typing included class I and class II loci at four-digit resolution. Typing coverage varied by locus: about 629-630 donors for A, B, C, DRB1 and DQB1; under 550 for DQA1; more than 600 for DPA1; 450 to 480 for DPB1. Because of strong linkage in the cohort, roughly five DR-DQ haplotypes were treated as single units for association and clustering. On average, around 240,000 unique TCR beta nucleotide sequences were sequenced per donor among about 400 genotyped donors of the cohort, with roughly 18% of those sequences being non-productive.

Trimming removed 6 bases from V and 7 bases from J, leaving 18 bases between the germline ends. There are 14 amino acids in the CDR3, from cysteine to phenylalanine inclusive. Only the CDR3 region is kept as DNA, spanning 42 bases read in frame from base 1. CDR1 and CDR2, per the germline V gene, are MGHRA and YSYEKL. Remarks on this clone: Its antigen is still unknown. Base qualities are not provided; no much larger clone lies one nucleotide away.

The cohort comprised approximately 700 healthy bone marrow donors. At the time of sampling, every cohort member was nominally healthy, though immune exposures that went unrecorded were likely present. The donor was CMV seronegative and was included in the group of a few hundred seronegative cohort members. Every donor gave a peripheral blood sample, and the peripheral blood mononuclear cells from that sample were used for TCR beta sequencing. The Qiagen DNeasy Blood Extraction Kit was used to extract genomic DNA from the blood cell samples. Library preparation used the immunoSEQ multiplex PCR assay. For the multiplex PCR, a mixture combining 60 forward primers for TCR Vbeta segments and 13 reverse primers for TCR Jbeta segments was used. The CDR3 region of rearranged TCR beta genes was amplified from genomic DNA with a multiplex PCR assay. The amplified TCR beta libraries were sequenced on the Illumina HiSeq System as 87-base-pair reads. Per the authors' processing: In a later analysis, tens of millions of unique TCR beta chains were counted across the 690 or so repertoires, and approximately 11 million of these chains were shared by at least two donors. To remove PCR and sequencing errors, raw reads were error-corrected and collapsed into unique sequences using a nearest-neighbor algorithm that merged closely related sequences. CDR3 sequences were aligned to IMGT reference sequences to assign V, D and J gene segments. For a sequence to be retained, a match of at least six nucleotides was required to both a V gene segment and a J gene segment. A rearrangement counted as productive if the CDR3 had no stop codons and remained in frame with V and J, and every other rearrangement counted as non-productive. Following IMGT convention, CDR3 was defined as the stretch from the second conserved V-encoded cysteine up to the conserved J-encoded phenylalanine. In an earlier analysis of 587 of the donors, sequences lacking an unambiguous match to a single V gene segment were excluded. An earlier analysis of fewer than 750 of the donors called V segments functional above 56.7% productive rearrangements and segregating when the between-donor standard deviation exceeded 5%. A statistical classification framework was built for diagnosing cytomegalovirus status from the catalog of TCR beta chain sequences. In a later analysis, TCR nucleotide sequences were compared against IMGT/GENE-DB human TR gene sequences so that V and J genes could be assigned. Using the TCRdist pipeline, a later analysis assigned CDR3 sequences along with most-parsimonious VDJ recombination scenarios. A later analysis defined each TCR beta chain by its CDR3 amino acid sequence plus V-gene family, and excluded reads lacking a unique V-gene family. To address suspected cross-contamination and a sequencing artifact, a later analysis removed under 600 highly shared, low-generation-probability nucleotide sequences. In a later analysis, a clonal expansion index was calculated for each public chain from normalized within-repertoire ranks of inferred template counts. Generation probabilities in a later analysis came from a VDJ recombination model fitted to out-of-frame rearrangements, and those results were checked against IGoR. In a later analysis, TCR-TCR, TCR-HLA and TCR-CMV co-occurrence was scored with hypergeometric tests, and a repertoire-size bias correction was applied to TCR pairs. In a later analysis, false discovery rates were estimated by permuting HLA or CMV assignments 20 times. In a later analysis, co-occurring TCRs were grouped using DBSCAN, with TCRdist sequence similarity added in when clustering inside HLA-allele-positive subsets. Repertoires with fewer than 30,000 or more than 120,000 public chains were left out of co-occurrence clustering, as were four to six repertoires with anomalous nucleotide sharing. This immuneACCESS table, as held by TCRdb, lists in-frame sequences with V and J called but not all clones. Of the missing ones, under half trace to an unresolved V gene in checked studies; the others have no known cause. Clone size and V and J calls were adopted from that table, with D and trimming inferred from the DNA. The sample table lists some 91,000 clones, around 77% of them with a count of one. The ten biggest clones cover more than 3% of the sample.

Overall study outcomes, separate from this receptor: Several of the top co-occurrence clusters appeared to be linked to parvovirus B19, influenza, CMV and Epstein-Barr virus, according to a later analysis. In a later genetic analysis, fewer N-insertions in productive TCRs were reported among donors in an Asian-associated ancestry cluster than the approximately 630-donor mean. Some IMGT-functional V segments, including TRBV6-2 and TRBV6-3, could not be distinguished by the 87-base-pair reads and were therefore excluded. Because counts were too low, about 18 rarely observed V segments, including chromosome 9 orphons, were excluded from the earlier analysis of a few hundred of the donors. CMV serostatus was the only immune exposure information available for the cohort. In vitro tests confirmed that a few of the cytomegalovirus-associated TCR beta chains recognize cytomegalovirus antigens. The classifier was reported to diagnose cytomegalovirus status with high specificity and sensitivity in both the original cohort and the validation cohort. In a later analysis, more than 15,000 TCR beta sequences were associated with specific HLA alleles at a false discovery rate of 0.05. The study gave a list of over 150 TCR beta chains associated with cytomegalovirus. Broadly in line with IMGT annotations, most TCR beta V segments showed up in productive rearrangements about 87% or about 30% of the time in an earlier analysis of 587 of the donors. Compared with equally common non-associated chains, HLA-associated TCR beta chains in a later analysis were more clonally expanded and had lower generation probabilities. According to a later analysis, most CMV-associated TCR beta chains appeared to be HLA-restricted, and the HLA associations seemed to be driven largely by CMV exposure. Sequencing depth was assumed to be roughly uniform across donors in the presence/absence analyses, though that assumption may not hold. Strong co-occurrence of HLA alleles, especially DR and DQ, made assigning TCR associations to individual alleles difficult. In a later analysis, the rate of TCR association differed among HLA loci, with DRB1 alleles having the most associated TCRs and HLA-C alleles having the fewest. This cohort had only TCR beta chains sequenced, and the lack of alpha or paired-chain data limited which features could be detected. In a later genetic analysis, a missense DCLRE1C variant was associated with V-gene and J-gene trimming of TCR beta chains, and the association was replicated in an independent cohort. While some public TCRs were present in many individuals, most TCR sequences turned up only very rarely across donors. A group of highly shared sequence variants was considered likely to be a technical artifact of the sequencing pipeline. A further reported finding was that TCR beta sequences accurately predicted the HLA-A and HLA-B alleles for most subjects in the first cohort. Linkage disequilibrium might explain the correlated functional status among segregating V segments, but an unknown experimental factor could not be ruled out. The authors suggested that the approach could potentially be extended to other disease states and immunological phenotypes. Because HLA typing was missing for some donors at each locus, association tests included only the typed subset.

The material sequenced was PBMCs. The receptor was derived from a middle-aged man in good health and CMV-seronegative. Rearrangement joined TRBV4-1 to TRBJ2-5, with a tentative D gene TRBD2 over 6 matching bases. The CDR3 region reads CASRPRDSTGTQYF. The nucleotide sequence is given as TGCGCCAGCAGACCGAGGGACTCCACCGGGACCCAGTACTTC.